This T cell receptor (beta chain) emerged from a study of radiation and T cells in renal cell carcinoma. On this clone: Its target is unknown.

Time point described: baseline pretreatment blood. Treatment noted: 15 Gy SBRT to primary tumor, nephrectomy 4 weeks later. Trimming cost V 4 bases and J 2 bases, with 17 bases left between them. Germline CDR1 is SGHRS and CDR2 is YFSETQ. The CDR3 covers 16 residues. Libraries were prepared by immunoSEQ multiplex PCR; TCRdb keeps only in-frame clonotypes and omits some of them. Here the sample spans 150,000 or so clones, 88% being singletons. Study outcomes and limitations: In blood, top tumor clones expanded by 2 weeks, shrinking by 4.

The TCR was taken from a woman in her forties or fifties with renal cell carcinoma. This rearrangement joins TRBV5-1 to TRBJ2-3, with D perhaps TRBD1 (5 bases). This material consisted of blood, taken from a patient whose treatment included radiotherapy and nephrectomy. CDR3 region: CASSREQAVTTDTQYF. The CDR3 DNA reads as TGCGCCAGCAGCAGGGAACAGGCGGTCACCACAGATACGCAGTATTTT.